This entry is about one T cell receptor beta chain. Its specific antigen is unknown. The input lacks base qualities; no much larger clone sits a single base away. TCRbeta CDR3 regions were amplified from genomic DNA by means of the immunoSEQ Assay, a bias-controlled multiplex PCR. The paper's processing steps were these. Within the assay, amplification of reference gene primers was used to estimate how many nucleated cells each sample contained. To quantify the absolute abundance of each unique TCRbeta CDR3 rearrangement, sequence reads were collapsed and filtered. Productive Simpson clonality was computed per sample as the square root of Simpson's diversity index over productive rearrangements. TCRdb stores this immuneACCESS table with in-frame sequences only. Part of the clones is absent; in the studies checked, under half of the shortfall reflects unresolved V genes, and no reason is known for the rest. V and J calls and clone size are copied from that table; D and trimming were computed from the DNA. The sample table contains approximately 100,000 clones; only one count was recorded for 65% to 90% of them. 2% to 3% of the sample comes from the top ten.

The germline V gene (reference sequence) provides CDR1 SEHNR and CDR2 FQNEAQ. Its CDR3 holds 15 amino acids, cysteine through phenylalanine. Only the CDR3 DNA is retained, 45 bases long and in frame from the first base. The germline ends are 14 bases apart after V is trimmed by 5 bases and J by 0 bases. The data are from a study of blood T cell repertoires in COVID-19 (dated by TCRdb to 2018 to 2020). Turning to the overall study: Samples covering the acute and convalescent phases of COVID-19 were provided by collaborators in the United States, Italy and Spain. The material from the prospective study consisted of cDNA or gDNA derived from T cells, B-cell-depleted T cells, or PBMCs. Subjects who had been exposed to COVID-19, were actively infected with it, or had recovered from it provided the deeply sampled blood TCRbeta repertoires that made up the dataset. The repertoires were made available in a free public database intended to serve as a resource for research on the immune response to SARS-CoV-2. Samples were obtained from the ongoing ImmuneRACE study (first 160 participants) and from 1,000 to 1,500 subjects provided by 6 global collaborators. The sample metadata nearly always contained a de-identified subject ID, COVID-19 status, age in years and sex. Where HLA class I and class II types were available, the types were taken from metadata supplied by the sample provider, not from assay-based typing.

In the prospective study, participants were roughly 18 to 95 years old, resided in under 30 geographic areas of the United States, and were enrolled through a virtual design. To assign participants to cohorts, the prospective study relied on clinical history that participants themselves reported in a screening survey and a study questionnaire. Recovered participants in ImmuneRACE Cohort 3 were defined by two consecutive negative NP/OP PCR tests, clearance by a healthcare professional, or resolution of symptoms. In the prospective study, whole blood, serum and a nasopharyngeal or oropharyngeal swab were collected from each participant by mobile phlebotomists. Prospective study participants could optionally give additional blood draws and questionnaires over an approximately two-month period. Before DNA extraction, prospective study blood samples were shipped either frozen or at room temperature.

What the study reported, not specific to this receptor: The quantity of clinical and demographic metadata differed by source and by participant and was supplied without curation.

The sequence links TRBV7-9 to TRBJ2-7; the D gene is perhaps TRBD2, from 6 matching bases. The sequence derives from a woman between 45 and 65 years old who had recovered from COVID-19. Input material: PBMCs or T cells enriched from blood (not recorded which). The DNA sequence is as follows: TGTGCCAGCAGCCAAACTAGCCGATCCTCCTACGAGCAGTACTTC. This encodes CASSQTSRSSYEQYF. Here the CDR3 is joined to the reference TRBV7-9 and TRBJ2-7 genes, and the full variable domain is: DTGVSQNPRHKITKRGQNVTFRCDPISEHNRLYWYRQTLGQGPEFLTYFQNEAQLEKSRLLSDRFSAERPKGSFSTLEIQRTEQGDSAMYLCASSQTSRSSYEQYFGPGTRLTVT.